This is a list of T cell receptor beta chains from one sample in a study of blood T cell repertoires in COVID-19. Sequencing was performed with immunoSEQ multiplex PCR; in TCRdb, only in-frame clones are kept and a portion is missing. The sample has approximately 110,000 clones; approximately 87% are singletons. Sequenced input: peripheral blood. These receptors came from a woman aged 55 to 70 with acute or convalescent COVID-19. Each CDR3 is given with its conserved first and last residue. Each record gives: J gene, CDR3 length, V gene, D gene, clone size, CDR3 protein, CDR3 DNA. D genes are given only for firm matches. Expanded clones get a size class; other rows say once, few or many, or leave the size out.

TRBJ1-2,12,TRBV21-1,-,-,CASSREAYGYTF,TGTGCCAGCAGCAGGGAGGCCTATGGCTACACCTTC
TRBJ1-5,15,TRBV7-2,TRBD1,-,CASSLRTGSFQPQHF,TGTGCCAGCAGCCTTCGGACAGGATCGTTTCAGCCCCAGCATTTT
TRBJ2-1,14,TRBV18,TRBD2,-,CASRGTSGLDEQFF,TGTGCCTCCCGGGGGACTAGCGGGCTCGATGAGCAGTTCTTC
TRBJ2-3,14,TRBV19,TRBD1,-,CASSIIGGEGTQYF,TGTGCCAGTAGTATCATAGGGGGCGAAGGTACGCAGTATTTT
TRBJ2-5,14,TRBV19,TRBD1,once,CASSRDRDRLTQYF,TGTGCCAGTAGCCGGGACAGGGATCGATTGACCCAGTACTTC
TRBJ2-1,15,TRBV11-3,TRBD2,-,CASSLASGVYNEQFF,TGTGCCAGCAGTCTCGCTAGCGGGGTATACAATGAGCAGTTCTTC
TRBJ2-7,17,TRBV11-3,-,-,CASSPRADTGRGSEQYF,TGTGCCAGCAGCCCCCGAGCCGATACAGGGAGGGGCTCCGAGCAGTACTTC
TRBJ1-1,13,TRBV7-9,-,-,CASSLSGNTEAFF,TGTGCCAGCAGCTTATCAGGGAACACTGAAGCTTTCTTT
TRBJ1-1,15,TRBV18,-,-,CASSLSGTKNTEAFF,TGTGCCAGCTCACTCTCCGGGACAAAGAACACTGAAGCTTTCTTT
TRBJ2-7,16,TRBV6-6,-,-,CASSYSKAPGEHEQYF,TGTGCCAGCAGTTACTCGAAAGCACCAGGGGAGCACGAGCAGTACTTC
TRBJ2-1,16,TRBV7-3,-,-,CASSFGAGSSYNEQFF,TGTGCCAGCAGCTTTGGGGCGGGGAGCTCCTACAATGAGCAGTTCTTC
TRBJ1-6,13,TRBV30,-,-,CAWRDKGVSPLHF,TGTGCCTGGAGGGACAAGGGGGTTTCACCCCTCCACTTT
TRBJ1-5,15,TRBV3-1/TRBV3-2,-,few,CASSQEVGVNKPQHF,TGTGCCAGCAGCCAAGAAGTCGGGGTCAATAAGCCCCAGCATTTT
TRBJ2-3,16,TRBV28,TRBD2,-,CASSLTSGTMADTQYF,TGTGCCAGCAGTTTAACTAGCGGGACGATGGCAGATACGCAGTATTTT
TRBJ1-1,12,TRBV28,-,-,CASRTQNTEAFF,TGTGCCAGCAGAACACAGAACACTGAAGCTTTCTTT
TRBJ1-3,17,TRBV28,TRBD1,-,CASSLGGQGGSGGTIYF,TGTGCCAGCAGTTTAGGGGGACAGGGGGGATCCGGAGGCACCATATATTTT
TRBJ2-7,16,TRBV5-6,-,once,CASSLEAGRRSYEQYF,TGTGCCAGCAGCTTGGAGGCGGGACGTCGGTCCTACGAGCAGTACTTC
TRBJ1-2,13,TRBV28,TRBD1,-,CASRQGTNYGYTF,TGTGCCAGCCGACAGGGGACAAACTATGGCTACACCTTC
TRBJ1-2,14,TRBV2,-,-,CASTQSRGGGGYTF,TGTGCCAGCACCCAAAGCAGGGGCGGCGGTGGCTACACCTTC
TRBJ2-1,15,TRBV12-5,TRBD1,-,CASGLYTGVTNEQFF,TGTGCTAGTGGTTTATACACAGGGGTCACAAATGAGCAGTTCTTC
TRBJ2-7,13,TRBV3-1/TRBV3-2,-,-,CASSQPGVYEQYF,TGTGCCAGCAGCCAACCCGGGGTCTACGAGCAGTACTTC
TRBJ1-1,11,TRBV20-1,-,-,CSATQNTEAFF,TGCAGTGCTACCCAGAACACTGAAGCTTTCTTT
TRBJ1-6,13,TRBV19,-,-,CASSGTTNSPLHF,TGTGCCAGTAGTGGGACAACTAATTCACCCCTCCACTTT
TRBJ2-5,15,TRBV7-2,-,-,CASSPLTFQGSTQYF,TGTGCCAGCAGTCCACTTACTTTTCAGGGGTCGACCCAGTACTTC
TRBJ2-3,15,TRBV6-1,TRBD2,-,CASSDALAGTDTQYF,TGTGCCAGCAGTGACGCGTTAGCGGGAACAGATACGCAGTATTTT
TRBJ1-5,15,TRBV19,-,-,CASSIGGPQNQPQHF,TGTGCCAGTAGTATAGGGGGGCCCCAAAATCAGCCCCAGCATTTT
TRBJ1-5,15,TRBV6-5,-,-,CASSTGLGGNQPQHF,TGTGCCAGCAGTACGGGACTTGGGGGTAATCAGCCCCAGCATTTT
TRBJ2-1,16,TRBV19,TRBD2,once,CASSMDRGGERDEQFF,TGTGCCAGTAGTATGGACCGGGGGGGCGAAAGAGATGAGCAGTTCTTC
TRBJ1-2,12,TRBV6-5,TRBD1,-,CASWTGMSGYTF,TGTGCCAGCTGGACAGGGATGAGCGGCTACACCTTC
TRBJ2-1,15,TRBV9,-,-,CASSVGAANKNEQFF,TGTGCCAGCAGCGTAGGGGCCGCTAATAAAAATGAGCAGTTCTTC
TRBJ2-1,12,TRBV6-5,TRBD1,-,CATQGFGNEQFF,TGTGCCACACAGGGGTTCGGAAATGAGCAGTTCTTC
TRBJ2-7,15,TRBV7-9,-,once,CASSDRRLRIYEQYF,TGTGCCAGCAGCGACCGGCGTTTGAGGATCTACGAGCAGTACTTC
TRBJ2-3,15,TRBV7-9,TRBD2,-,CASSQRGPFTDTQYF,TGTGCCAGCAGCCAGCGGGGGCCCTTCACAGATACGCAGTATTTT
TRBJ2-1,15,TRBV9,TRBD2,-,CASSVIGGAGNEQFF,TGTGCCAGCAGCGTCATCGGGGGGGCTGGTAATGAGCAGTTCTTC
TRBJ1-1,16,TRBV27,-,-,CASSLWMDSRYTEAFF,TGTGCCAGCAGCCTTTGGATGGACAGCAGGTACACTGAAGCTTTCTTT
TRBJ2-2,15,TRBV14,TRBD2,-,CASSRPGGSAGELFF,TGTGCCAGCAGCCGTCCGGGCGGGAGTGCCGGGGAGCTGTTTTTT
TRBJ2-6,23,TRBV10-2,-,-,CASSEFLQPAAGFIRSRANVLTF,TGCGCCAGCAGTGAGTTTCTACAGCCCGCGGCGGGATTTATAAGGTCTCGGGCCAACGTCCTGACTTTC
TRBJ2-3,16,TRBV9,-,-,CASSLNLDSVTDTQYF,TGTGCCAGCAGCTTAAACCTAGATTCAGTTACAGATACGCAGTATTTT
TRBJ1-2,14,TRBV5-1,-,-,CASSLLTADYGYTF,TGCGCCAGCAGCCTATTGACAGCCGACTATGGCTACACCTTC
TRBJ2-1,14,TRBV6-5,TRBD2,-,CASNRAGGYNEQFF,TGTGCCAGCAACCGGGCGGGAGGATACAATGAGCAGTTCTTC
TRBJ2-2,14,TRBV7-2,-,-,CASTAPGGTGELFF,TGTGCCAGCACCGCCCCTGGGGGGACCGGGGAGCTGTTTTTT
TRBJ1-5,17,TRBV19,TRBD1,-,CASSPRQGGRRNQPQHF,TGTGCCAGTAGTCCGAGACAGGGGGGAAGACGCAATCAGCCCCAGCATTTT
TRBJ1-2,15,TRBV3-1/TRBV3-2,-,-,CASSQGSTGPGGYTF,TGTGCCAGCAGCCAGGGGTCCACAGGGCCTGGAGGCTACACCTTC
TRBJ1-1,12,TRBV3-1/TRBV3-2,-,few,CASTGVNTEAFF,TGTGCCAGCACAGGGGTAAACACTGAAGCTTTCTTT
TRBJ2-7,14,TRBV10-1,TRBD1,-,CASSPRTGSYEQYF,TGCGCCAGCAGTCCCCGGACAGGGAGCTACGAGCAGTACTTC
TRBJ1-4,14,TRBV6-6,-,-,CASSQGHPNEKLFF,TGTGCCAGCAGTCAAGGACACCCAAACGAAAAACTGTTTTTT
TRBJ2-3,13,TRBV28,TRBD1,-,CASSLPQGATQYF,TGTGCCAGCAGTTTACCACAGGGGGCAACGCAGTATTTT
TRBJ2-7,15,TRBV5-6,TRBD1,-,CASSSEQGAFYEQYF,TGTGCCAGCAGCTCTGAACAGGGGGCTTTCTACGAGCAGTACTTC